A single sample is the source of the 9 T cell receptor beta chains below, sequenced in a study of T cells after yellow fever vaccination. A single record per CDR3 protein comes from TCRdb applying MiXCR to the 5' RACE reads. Here the sample spans approximately 32,000 distinct CDR3 sequences, around 7% being singletons. Material: PBMCs, either bulk or a sorted T-cell subset (CD4+, CD8+, memory, or dextramer-sorted; not recorded which), obtained on the day of the first yellow fever vaccination. These receptors came from a man aged 18 to 30 who received the YFV17D yellow fever vaccine.

This clonotype has a count of ten or more. This chain connects TRBV4-3 to TRBJ1-2; D call uncertain. The CDR3 extends over 14 amino acids. Germline CDR1 is LGHNA and CDR2 is YSLEER. V lost 4 bases to trimming and J lost 4 bases, with 13 bases between them. The DNA for the CDR3 is TGCGCCAGCAGCCCCTCAGATACCCGCTATGGCTACACCTTC. It codes for CASSPSDTRYGYTF.

This chain connects TRBV3-1 to TRBJ1-3; D gene unclear. The CDR3 has 17 residues. Germline V gene data show CDR1 as LGHDT and CDR2 as YNNKEL (reference sequence). Trimming pared 1 base from V and 0 bases from J, leaving 13 bases between. The CDR3 nucleotides read TGTGCCAGCAGCCAAGGCCCAGGACGGGGCTCTGGAAACACCATATATTTT. The encoded protein is CASSQGPGRGSGNTIYF.

Only a few counts were recorded for this clonotype. The rearrangement links TRBV5-4 to TRBJ2-1; no firm D call. Trimming left V 0 bases short and J 4 bases short, with 8 bases between. The CDR3 contains 14 residues. Germline V CDR1 and CDR2: SGHNT, YYREEE (reference sequence). This CDR3 reads CASSLGTEYNEQFF. The CDR3 coding sequence is TGTGCCAGCAGCTTGGGGACGGAGTACAATGAGCAGTTCTTC. The complete variable domain, with remaining parts taken from reference TRBV5-4 and TRBJ2-1, reads ETGVTQSPTHLIKTRGQQVTLRCSSQSGHNTVSWYQQALGQGPQFIFQYYREEENGRGNFPPRFSGLQFPNYSSELNVNALELDDSALYLCASSLGTEYNEQFFGPGTRLTVL.

This chain connects TRBV9 to TRBJ1-2; TRBD1 matches at 8 bases. Trimming cost V 3 bases and J 2 bases; bases outside gene matches: 9. This CDR3 has 16 residues. CDR1 and CDR2 from the germline V gene are SGDLS and YYNGEE. The CDR3 DNA sequence: TGTGCCAGCAGCGCTACGGACAGGGCGGGGAACTATGGCTACACCTTC. It codes for CASSATDRAGNYGYTF.

This clonotype was counted many times. V usage is TRBV7-2 and J usage is TRBJ1-2, with 9 bases that match TRBD1. With V trimmed by 3 bases and J by 7 bases, 3 bases remained unmatched. Germline lookup yields CDR1 SGHTA and CDR2 FQGNSA. The CDR3 has 13 residues. As DNA, the CDR3 is TGTGCCAGCAGCTTCGGGACAGGGTTTGGCTACACCTTC. It codes for CASSFGTGFGYTF. The complete variable domain, with remaining parts taken from reference TRBV7-2 and TRBJ1-2, reads GAGVSQSPSNKVTEKGKDVELRCDPISGHTALYWYRQSLGQGLEFLIYFQGNSAPDKSGLPSDRFSAERTGGSVSTLTIQRTQQEDSAVYLCASSFGTGFGYTFGSGTRLTVV.

In this sample, this clonotype turned up many times. The chain recombines TRBV6-5 with TRBJ2-7; 9 bases map to TRBD1. Germline V lookup: CDR1 MNHEY, CDR2 SVGAGI. Losses at the gene ends were 8 bases for V and 4 bases for J; bases not matched to a gene: 6. The CDR3 has 13 amino acids. The CDR3 here is CASGQGTSYEQYF. The CDR3 DNA reads as TGTGCCAGCGGACAGGGGACGTCATACGAGCAGTACTTC.

This clonotype was found many times. The chain links TRBV27 to TRBJ1-2; tentatively, D is TRBD1 (6 bases). Trimming cost V 2 bases and J 3 bases, with 7 bases left between them. Germline V lookup: CDR1 MNHEY, CDR2 SMNVEV (reference sequence). The CDR3 contains 13 residues. The CDR3 reads CASSLKGDYGYTF. Written as DNA, the CDR3 is TGTGCCAGCAGTTTAAAGGGGGACTATGGCTACACCTTC.

This chain connects TRBV5-6 to TRBJ1-1, with D unresolved. CDR3 length equals 13 residues. The V end lost 7 bases, the J end lost 3 bases, and 13 bases lay between the germline ends. The V gene's germline CDR1 is SGHDT and CDR2 YYEEEE. The CDR3 bases are TGTGCCAGCTACCTAGGGCCTCACACTGAAGCTTTCTTT. It codes for CASYLGPHTEAFF.

This clonotype has ten or more counts. The DNA for the CDR3 is TGCAGTGCTAGTAGGGCTAACTATGGCTACACCTTC. Translating it yields CSASRANYGYTF. J is TRBJ1-2 and V is TRBV20-1; D gene unclear. Trimming shortened V by 3 bases and J by 0 bases, and 5 bases separated the two germline ends. From germline, CDR1 is DFQATT and CDR2 SNEGSKA (reference sequence). There are 12 residues in the CDR3.